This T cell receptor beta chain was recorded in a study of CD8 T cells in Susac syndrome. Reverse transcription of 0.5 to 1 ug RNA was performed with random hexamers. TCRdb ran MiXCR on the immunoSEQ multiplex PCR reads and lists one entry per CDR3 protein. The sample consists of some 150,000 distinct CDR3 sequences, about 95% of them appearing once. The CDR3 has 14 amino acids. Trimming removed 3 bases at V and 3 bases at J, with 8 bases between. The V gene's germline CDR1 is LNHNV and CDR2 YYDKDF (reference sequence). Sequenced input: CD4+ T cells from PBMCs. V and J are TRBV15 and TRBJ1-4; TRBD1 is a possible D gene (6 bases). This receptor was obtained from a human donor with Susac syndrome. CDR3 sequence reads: CATSRGGPNEKLFF. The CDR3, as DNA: TGTGCCACCAGCAGGGGGGGCCCTAATGAAAAACTGTTTTTT.